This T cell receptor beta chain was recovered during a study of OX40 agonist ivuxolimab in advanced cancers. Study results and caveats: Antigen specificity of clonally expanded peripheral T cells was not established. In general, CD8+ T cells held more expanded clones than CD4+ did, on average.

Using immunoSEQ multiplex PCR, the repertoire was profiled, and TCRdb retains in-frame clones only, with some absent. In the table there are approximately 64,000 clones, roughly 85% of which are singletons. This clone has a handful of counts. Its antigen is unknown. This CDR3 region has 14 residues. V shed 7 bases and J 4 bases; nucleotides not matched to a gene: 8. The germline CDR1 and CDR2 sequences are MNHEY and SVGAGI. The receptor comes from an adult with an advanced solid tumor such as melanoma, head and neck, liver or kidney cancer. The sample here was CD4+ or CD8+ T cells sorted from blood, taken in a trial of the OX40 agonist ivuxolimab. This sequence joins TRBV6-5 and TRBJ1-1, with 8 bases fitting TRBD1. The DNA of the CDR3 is TGTGCCAGCAAAAAGGGGACAGGAAGCACTGAAGCTTTCTTT. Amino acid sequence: CASKKGTGSTEAFF.